This TCR beta chain stems from a study of cytomegalovirus exposure and HLA in healthy donors. In the study overall: Researchers previously reported finding 117 million unique TCR beta sequences from about 179 million T cells.

V was shortened by 8 bases and J by 0 bases, with 17 bases between the two germline ends. This CDR3 contains 15 residues. CDR1 is MNHNS, CDR2 SASEGT, per germline. Primers for the PCR totalled 60 Vbeta and 13 Jbeta. Measured with immunoSEQ multiplex PCR; TCRdb has only the in-frame clones, and not every one. This sample has around 150,000 clones; 72% occur once, and the top ten carry roughly 4%. V is TRBV6-1 and J is TRBJ2-7; tentatively, D is TRBD2 (7 bases). Material: PBMCs. The TCR comes from a man in his fifties or sixties in good health and CMV-seropositive. CDR3 loop: CASSQGGALSYEQYF. In nucleotides, the CDR3 is TGTGCCAGCTCCCAAGGGGGGGCCCTCTCCTACGAGCAGTACTTC.